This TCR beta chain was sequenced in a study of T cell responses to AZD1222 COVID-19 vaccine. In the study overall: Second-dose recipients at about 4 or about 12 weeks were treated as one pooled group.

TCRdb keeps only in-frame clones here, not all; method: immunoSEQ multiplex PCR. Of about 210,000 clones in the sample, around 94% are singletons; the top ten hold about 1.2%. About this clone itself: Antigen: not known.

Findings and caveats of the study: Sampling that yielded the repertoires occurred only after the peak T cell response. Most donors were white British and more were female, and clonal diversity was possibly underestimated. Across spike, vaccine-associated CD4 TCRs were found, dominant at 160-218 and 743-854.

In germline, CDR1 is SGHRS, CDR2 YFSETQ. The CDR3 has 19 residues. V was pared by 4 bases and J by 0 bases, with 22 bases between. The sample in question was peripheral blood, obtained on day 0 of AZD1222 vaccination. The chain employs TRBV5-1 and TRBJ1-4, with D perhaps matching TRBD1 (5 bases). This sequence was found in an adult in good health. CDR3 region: CASSGTSGRGDATNEKLFF. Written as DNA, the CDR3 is TGCGCCAGCAGCGGCACGAGTGGAAGGGGCGATGCAACTAATGAAAAACTGTTTTTT.